Each of the 11 T cell receptor beta chains below was sequenced from the same sample in a study of blood T cell repertoires in COVID-19. The data were produced by immunoSEQ multiplex PCR, yet TCRdb's version contains in-frame clones alone and is incomplete. Here the sample spans around 220,000 clones, around 87% being singletons. Sample: PBMCs or T cells enriched from blood (not recorded which). Receptors were obtained from a woman aged 25-40 years with acute COVID-19.

The V gene is TRBV28, the J gene TRBJ1-5, with D tentatively TRBD1 (5 bases). Germline V gives CDR1 MDHEN, CDR2 SYDVKM. This CDR3 has 16 amino acids. Trimming cost V 1 base and J 2 bases, with 12 bases left between them. CDR3 DNA sequence: TGTGCCAGCAGTTTATCTATAGGGGCTGGCAATCAGCCCCAGCATTTT. It specifies CASSLSIGAGNQPQHF.

The V call is TRBV28, the J call TRBJ1-6, with a weak D call TRBD1 (5 bases). Germline CDR1 MDHEN, CDR2 SYDVKM. There are 13 residues in the CDR3. V lost 7 bases and J lost 8, with 12 bases in between. The CDR3, as DNA: TGTGCCAGCAAAGGTGGGGCTGATTCACCCCTCCACTTT. This encodes CASKGGADSPLHF.

This clone was detected only once. The chain has TRBV28 and TRBJ2-2, with 8 bases identical to TRBD1. Trimming took 7 bases from V and 6 from J; bases not matched to a gene: 7. The CDR3 sequence is 14 residues long. Germline V gives CDR1 MDHEN, CDR2 SYDVKM. Here the CDR3 DNA reads TGTGCCAGCACCTCACAGGGGGAAGCCGGGGAGCTGTTTTTT. Its protein product is CASTSQGEAGELFF. Supplemented by reference TRBV28 and TRBJ2-2, the full variable domain reads DVKVTQSSRYLVKRTGEKVFLECVQDMDHENMFWYRQDPGLGLRLIYFSYDVKMKEKGDIPEGYSVSREKKERFSLILESASTNQTSMYLCASTSQGEAGELFFGEGSRLTVL.

The chain has TRBV10-3 and TRBJ2-3, with D possibly being TRBD2 (5 bases). The CDR3 covers 13 residues. Germline loops: CDR1 ENHRY, CDR2 SYGVKD. The V end was cut by 6 bases, the J end by 4 bases, with 11 bases between. CDR3 DNA: TGTGCCATCAGCCGGGAAAGGGCAGATACGCAGTATTTT. Translating gives CAISRERADTQYF.

This sequence joins TRBV7-8 and TRBJ2-1; 10 bases align to TRBD2. Germline CDR1 is SGHVS and CDR2 is FQNEAQ. The CDR3 totals 18 residues. V was clipped by 5 bases and J by 0 bases; unmatched bases: 10. The CDR3 sequence is CASSPWLASGSSYNEQFF. The DNA for the CDR3 is TGTGCCAGCAGCCCTTGGCTGGCTAGCGGGAGCTCCTACAATGAGCAGTTCTTC.

This clone has only one observation. The chain combines TRBV3-1 (or the pseudogene TRBV3-2) with TRBJ1-6, with D hard to call. Per germline, CDR1 LGHDT and CDR2 YNNKEL (reference sequence). The CDR3 spans 14 residues. The V and J ends lost 0 bases and 9 bases respectively, with 9 bases between them. CDR3 in amino acids: CASSQDPSSSPLHF. The DNA of the CDR3 is TGTGCCAGCAGCCAAGACCCCTCCTCTTCACCCCTCCACTTT.

The rearrangement joins TRBV28 to TRBJ2-7; maybe TRBD1 (5 bases). The CDR3 extends over 18 amino acids. V was clipped by 5 bases and J by 0 bases, with 23 bases between them. From germline, CDR1 is MDHEN and CDR2 SYDVKM. The CDR3 protein is CASSHPARQRMGSYEQYF. In nucleotides, the CDR3 is TGTGCCAGCAGTCATCCCGCGAGACAGCGAATGGGCTCCTACGAGCAGTACTTC.

This sequence joins TRBV6-5 and TRBJ2-1, with TRBD2 matching 11 bases. Germline CDR1 and CDR2: MNHEY and SVGAGI. V gave up 6 bases and J gave up 10 bases; unmatched junction bases: 2. The CDR3 contains 12 residues. In DNA form, the CDR3 reads TGTGCCAGCAGGAGACTAGCGGGAGAGCAGTTCTTC. Its protein product is CASRRLAGEQFF.

The DNA of the CDR3 is TGTGCCAGCAGCCCGCCCCCGGGACAGGGGAACCTTGGCGAGCAGTACTTC. Translated, it gives CASSPPPGQGNLGEQYF. The rearrangement links TRBV13 to TRBJ2-7, with 10 bases aligning to TRBD1. The trim removed 5 bases at V and 6 bases at J, leaving 16 bases unmatched. CDR1 and CDR2 from the germline V gene are PRHDT and FYEKMQ (reference sequence). There are 17 residues in the CDR3.

The rearrangement uses TRBV28 and TRBJ2-5; tentative D call: TRBD2 (6 bases). The CDR3 is 14 residues long. V lost 4 bases to trimming and J lost 5 bases, with 14 bases between them. CDR1 and CDR2 (germline): MDHEN, SYDVKM. Here the CDR3 reads CASSSGGVEETQYF. Written as DNA, the CDR3 is TGTGCCAGCAGTTCCGGCGGGGTAGAGGAGACCCAGTACTTC.

This clone was seen once. CDR3 amino acids: CASSVGAGTDNYGYTF. DNA of the CDR3: TGTGCCAGCAGCGTGGGGGCCGGGACGGACAACTATGGCTACACCTTC. This rearrangement joins TRBV9 to TRBJ1-2; D is perhaps TRBD1 (6 bases). This CDR3 has 16 amino acids. Trimming removed 2 bases at V and 2 bases at J, with 16 bases between. The germline V gene has CDR1 SGDLS and CDR2 YYNGEE.